This T cell receptor beta chain was sequenced during a study of spatial heterogeneity in lung cancer. Study-level findings and limits: Resection blood, more than follow-up blood, showed ubiquitous expanded tumor TCRs.

This clonotype has ten or more counts. Its target is unknown. Documented time point: sample taken at primary tumor resection. Unsorted tumor, nontumor lung tissue or cryopreserved PBMC supplied the whole RNA. Donation came from roughly 72 patients with untreated early-stage non-small cell lung cancer. TCR cDNA molecules each carried a unique molecular identifier. One entry per CDR3 protein results from TCRdb running MiXCR on the 5' RACE reads. The sample yields 20,000 to 30,000 distinct CDR3 sequences, 10% to 15% seen once. V was trimmed by 4 bases and J by 2 bases, leaving 13 bases between them. Germline V lookup: CDR1 KGHSH, CDR2 LQKENI. The CDR3 spans 15 residues.

This sample comprised PBMCs, obtained at surgery. The clonotype originates from a female donor with early-stage non-small cell lung cancer. The chain uses TRBV18 and TRBJ2-3; the D call may be TRBD1 or TRBD2 (5 bases each). Here the CDR3 reads CASSLEWGSTDTQYF. CDR3 DNA sequence: TGTGCCAGCTCACTTGAGTGGGGGTCCACAGATACGCAGTATTTT.